The entry below gives a single T cell receptor beta chain sequence along with its context. As yet, its antigen is unknown. Sequenced by immunoSEQ multiplex PCR; TCRdb stores in-frame clones only, minus some. The sample consists of more than 600,000 clones, roughly nine tenths of them appearing once. The sample is drawn from a study of shared clonotypes between healthy human individuals. Germline CDR1 reads PRHDT; CDR2 reads FYEKMQ (reference sequence). The CDR3 runs to 15 residues. V lost 5 bases and J 8 bases, leaving 21 bases between the germline ends. General study findings and limits: Few donors restricted represented genetic and exposure-history diversity. Shared clonotypes: about 5% naive CD4, under 4% naive CD8, roughly 2.2% memory CD4, under 0.45% memory CD8. What naive subsets generally showed was a larger estimated richness than memory subsets showed. A reduction in generation probabilities was seen for non-shared clonotypes relative to those shared by all four donors.

As defined, naive CD8 cells were CD45RO-negative and positively selected for CCR7, with terminally differentiated effector memory CD45RA+ cells excluded. The chain is built from TRBV13 and TRBJ1-2; tentative D call: TRBD1 (5 bases). The sample comprised naive CD8+ T cells sorted from blood. The TCR originated in a man aged 25-40 years in good health. Here the CDR3 DNA reads TGTGCCAGCAGCCTATCCTCCGGGACGGCTTGGGGCTACACCTTC. Protein: CASSLSSGTAWGYTF.